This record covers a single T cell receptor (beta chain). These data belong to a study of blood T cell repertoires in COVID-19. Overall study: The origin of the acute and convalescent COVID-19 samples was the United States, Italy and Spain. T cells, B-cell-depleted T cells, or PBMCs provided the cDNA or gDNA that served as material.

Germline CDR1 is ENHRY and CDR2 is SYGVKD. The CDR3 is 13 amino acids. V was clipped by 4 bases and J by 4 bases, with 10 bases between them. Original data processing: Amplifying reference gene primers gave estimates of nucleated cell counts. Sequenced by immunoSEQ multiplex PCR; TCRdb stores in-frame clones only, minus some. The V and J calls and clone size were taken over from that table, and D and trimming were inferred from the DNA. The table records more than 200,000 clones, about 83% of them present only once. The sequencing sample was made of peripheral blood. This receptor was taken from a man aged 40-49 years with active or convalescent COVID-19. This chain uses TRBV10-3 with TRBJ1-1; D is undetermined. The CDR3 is CAISVERGTEAFF. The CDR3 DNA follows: TGTGCCATCAGTGTCGAGCGCGGCACTGAAGCTTTCTTT.